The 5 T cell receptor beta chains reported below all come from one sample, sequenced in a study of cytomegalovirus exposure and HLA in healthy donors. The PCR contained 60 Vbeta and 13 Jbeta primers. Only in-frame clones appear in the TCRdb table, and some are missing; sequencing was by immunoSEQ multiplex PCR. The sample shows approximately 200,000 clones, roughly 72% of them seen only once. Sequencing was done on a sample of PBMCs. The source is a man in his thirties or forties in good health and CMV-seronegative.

In DNA, the CDR3 is TGTGCCAGCAGCCCTTGGGACAGGGCTTCCTACGAGCAGTACTTC. Its translation is CASSPWDRASYEQYF. The J gene is TRBJ2-7, the V gene TRBV7-9; 9 bases are a match to TRBD1. CDR1 is SEHNR, CDR2 FQNEAQ, per germline (reference sequence). V was pared by 5 bases and J by 1 base, with 6 bases of the junction left unmatched. The CDR3 has 15 residues.

CDR3 sequence (DNA): TGTGCCAGCAGCCAAGATCATGCGGGAGGGTCCTCCTACAATGAGCAGTTCTTC. This codes for CASSQDHAGGSSYNEQFF. The chain recombines TRBV4-2 with TRBJ2-1; 9 bases line up with TRBD2. V was clipped by 0 bases and J by 0 bases; unmatched bases: 6. Germline values: CDR1 LGHNA, CDR2 YNFKEQ. The CDR3 length is 18 residues.

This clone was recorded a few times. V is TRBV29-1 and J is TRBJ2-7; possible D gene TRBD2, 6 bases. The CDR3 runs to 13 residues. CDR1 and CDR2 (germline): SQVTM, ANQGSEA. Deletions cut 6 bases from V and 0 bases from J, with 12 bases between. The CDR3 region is CSVRLESSYEQYF. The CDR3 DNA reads TGCAGCGTCAGACTAGAGAGCTCCTACGAGCAGTACTTC.

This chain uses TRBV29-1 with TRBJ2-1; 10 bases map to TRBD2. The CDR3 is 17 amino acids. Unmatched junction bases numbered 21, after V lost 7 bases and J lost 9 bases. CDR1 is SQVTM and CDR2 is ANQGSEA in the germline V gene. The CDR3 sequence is CSAEGVAGGLNRSEQFF. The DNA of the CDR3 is TGCAGCGCTGAGGGGGTAGCGGGAGGCCTTAATCGCAGTGAGCAGTTCTTC.

The CDR3 spells CASSAPRRVGSNQPQHF. The DNA for the CDR3 is TGTGCCAGCAGCGCCCCCCGCAGGGTGGGTAGCAATCAGCCCCAGCATTTT. This chain links TRBV7-2 with TRBJ1-5; a weak D match, TRBD1 (5 bases). Germline CDR1 reads SGHTA; CDR2 reads FQGNSA. The V gene lost 5 bases and the J gene lost 0 bases, with 17 bases spanning the gap. The length of the CDR3 is 17 residues.